The clone carrying this T cell receptor (beta chain) was seen a single time. Assay: immunoSEQ multiplex PCR; the TCRdb copy retains only in-frame clones and omits some. The sample yields 100,000 or so clones, 86% seen once. This record comes from a study of blood T cell repertoires in COVID-19. For the study at large: Some COVID-19 samples were acute and others convalescent; all came from the United States, Italy and Spain. Sources were T cells, B-cell-depleted T cells, or PBMCs; the material itself was cDNA or gDNA.

CDR1 is SGHRS and CDR2 is YFSETQ in the germline V gene. The CDR3 runs 16 residues. Trimming cost V 5 bases and J 3 bases, with 15 bases left between them. The rearrangement joins TRBV5-1 to TRBJ2-6; TRBD1 is a possible D gene (5 bases). The source material was peripheral blood. The receptor was isolated from a woman aged 55-70 years in a cohort sampled during active or convalescent COVID-19. The CDR3 coding sequence is TGCGCCAGCAGAACGTCAGGGCTCGGTGGGGCCAACGTCCTGACTTTC. Translated, it gives CASRTSGLGGANVLTF. Full variable domain (rest looked up from reference TRBV5-1 and TRBJ2-6): KAGVTQTPRYLIKTRGQQVTLSCSPISGHRSVSWYQQTPGQGLQFLFEYFSETQRNKGNFPGRFSGRQFSNSRSEMNVSTLELGDSALYLCASRTSGLGGANVLTFGAGSRLTVL.